This T cell receptor beta chain appears in the sequencing data of a study of lymphopenia after photon versus proton radiotherapy. General study findings and limits: Post-nadir diversity loss with photons came from oligoclonal expansion, particularly CD8+ Temra cells. Relative stability marked proton patients; photon patients lost diversity and naive cells.

Of note for this clone: Its specificity is unknown.

Here immunoSEQ multiplex PCR was the method, and the copy in TCRdb shows in-frame clones only, minus some. The sample lists 42,000 or so clones; around four fifths were seen once. The CDR3 is 14 residues long. Trimming removed 5 bases from V and 10 bases from J, with 15 bases in between. Germline-derived CDR1 and CDR2 are SGHTA and FQGNSA. This clonotype was sampled from a woman in her 70s with pancreatic cancer. The sequencing used peripheral blood, collected from a patient treated with proton-based radiotherapy. This chain uses TRBV7-2 with TRBJ1-6; D not resolved. The CDR3 nucleotides read TGTGCCAGCAGCCTCCTCTCGGGAAACTCACCCCTCCACTTT. As protein: CASSLLSGNSPLHF.